Included here is one TCR beta chain sequence, with context. The antigen is undetermined. The germline V gene encodes CDR1 SGHKS and CDR2 YYEKEE (reference sequence). Trimming took 3 bases from V and 1 from J; bases not matched to a gene: 3. The length of the CDR3 is 14 residues. This sample stems from a study of blood T cells in healthy people across ages. Study findings and constraints: Unsorted PBMCs prevented conclusive naive versus antigen-experienced comparison.

The use of a sample-barcoded 5' primer and a J-beta primer mix characterized a second PCR of roughly 7 to 11 cycles. MiXCR was run by TCRdb on the 5' RACE reads, yielding one entry per CDR3 protein. The table has around 800,000 distinct CDR3 sequences, roughly 50% seen once; the top ten hold around 41%. This clonotype was sampled from an elderly man in good health. This chain connects TRBV5-5 to TRBJ2-5; 7 bases align to TRBD1. The sequenced material came from blood. CDR3 in amino acids: CASSSQGPQETQYF. The DNA for the CDR3 is TGTGCCAGCAGCTCACAGGGGCCCCAAGAGACCCAGTACTTC.